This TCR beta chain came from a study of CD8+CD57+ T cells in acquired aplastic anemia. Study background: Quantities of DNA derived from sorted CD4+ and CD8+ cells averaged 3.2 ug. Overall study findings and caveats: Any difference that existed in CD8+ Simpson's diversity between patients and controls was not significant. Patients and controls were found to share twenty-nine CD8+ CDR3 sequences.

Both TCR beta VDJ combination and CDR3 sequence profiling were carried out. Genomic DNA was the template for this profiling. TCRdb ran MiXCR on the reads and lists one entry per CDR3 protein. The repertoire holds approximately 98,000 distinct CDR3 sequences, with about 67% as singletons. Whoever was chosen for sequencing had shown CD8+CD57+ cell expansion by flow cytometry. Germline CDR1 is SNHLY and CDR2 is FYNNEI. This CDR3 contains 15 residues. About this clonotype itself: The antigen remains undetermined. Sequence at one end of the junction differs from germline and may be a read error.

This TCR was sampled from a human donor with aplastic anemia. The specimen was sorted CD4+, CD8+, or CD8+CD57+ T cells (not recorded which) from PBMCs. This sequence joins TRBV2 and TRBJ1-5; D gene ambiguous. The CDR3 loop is CASGEGGFSNQPQHF. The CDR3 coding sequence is TGTGCCAGCGGTGAAGGAGGGTTTAGCAATCAGCCCCAGCATTTT.